This T cell receptor beta chain is from a study of T cell responses to AZD1222 COVID-19 vaccine. Study-wide results and caveats: Spike as a whole was targeted by vaccine-associated CD4 TCRs, dominant at 160-218 and 743-854.

The protocol was immunoSEQ multiplex PCR, while the TCRdb copy is restricted to in-frame clones and leaves out a portion. This sample carries over 130,000 clones, about 93% of them seen once, and the ten largest clones take over 0.95%. In the case of this clone: Its cognate antigen is unknown.

The CDR3 has 9 amino acids. The sample here was peripheral blood, taken on day 0 of AZD1222 vaccination. The source is an adult in good health. This chain connects TRBV21-1 to TRBJ2-7. TRBV21-1 is described as a pseudogene. CDR3 sequence: CARSYEQYV. In DNA, the CDR3 is TGTGCCCGATCCTACGAGCAGTACGTC.